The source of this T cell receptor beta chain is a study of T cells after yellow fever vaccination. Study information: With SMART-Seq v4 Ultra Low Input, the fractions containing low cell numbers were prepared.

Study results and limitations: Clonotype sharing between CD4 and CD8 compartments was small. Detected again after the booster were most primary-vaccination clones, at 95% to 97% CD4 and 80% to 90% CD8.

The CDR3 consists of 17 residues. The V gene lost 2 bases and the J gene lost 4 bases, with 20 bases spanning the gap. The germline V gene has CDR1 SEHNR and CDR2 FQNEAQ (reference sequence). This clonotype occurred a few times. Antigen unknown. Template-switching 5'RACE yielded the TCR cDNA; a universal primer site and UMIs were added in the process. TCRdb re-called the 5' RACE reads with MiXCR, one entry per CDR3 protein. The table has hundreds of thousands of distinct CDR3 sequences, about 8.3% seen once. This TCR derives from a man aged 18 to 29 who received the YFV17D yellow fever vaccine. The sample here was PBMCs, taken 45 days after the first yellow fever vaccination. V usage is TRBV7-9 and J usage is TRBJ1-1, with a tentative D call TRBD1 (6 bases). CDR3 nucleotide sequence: TGTGCCAGCAGCTTATCGAATGGGGGGCGCGGCGGCACTGAAGCTTTCTTT. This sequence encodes CASSLSNGGRGGTEAFF.